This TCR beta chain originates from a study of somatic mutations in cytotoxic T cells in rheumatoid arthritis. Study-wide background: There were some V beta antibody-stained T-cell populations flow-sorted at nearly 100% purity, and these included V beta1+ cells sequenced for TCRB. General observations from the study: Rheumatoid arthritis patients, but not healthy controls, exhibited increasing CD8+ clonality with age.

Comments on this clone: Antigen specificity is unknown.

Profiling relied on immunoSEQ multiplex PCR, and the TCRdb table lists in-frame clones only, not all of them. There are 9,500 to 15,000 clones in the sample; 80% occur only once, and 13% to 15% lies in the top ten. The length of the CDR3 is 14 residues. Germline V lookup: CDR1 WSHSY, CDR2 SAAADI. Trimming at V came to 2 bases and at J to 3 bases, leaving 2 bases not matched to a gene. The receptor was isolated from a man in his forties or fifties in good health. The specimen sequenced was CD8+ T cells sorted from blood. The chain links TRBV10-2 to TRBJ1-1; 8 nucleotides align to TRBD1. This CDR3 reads CASSEGTGDTEAFF. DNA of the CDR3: TGCGCCAGCAGTGAGGGGACAGGAGACACTGAAGCTTTCTTT.